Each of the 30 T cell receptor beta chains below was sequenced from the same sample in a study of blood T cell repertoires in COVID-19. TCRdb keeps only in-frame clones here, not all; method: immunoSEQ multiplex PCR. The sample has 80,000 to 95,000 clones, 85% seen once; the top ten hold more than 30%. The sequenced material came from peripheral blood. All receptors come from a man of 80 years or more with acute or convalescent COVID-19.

CDR3 sequence (DNA): TGTGCCAGCAGCTTAGAGGGGACAGGAGCTAATTCACCCCTCCACTTT. This gives the protein CASSLEGTGANSPLHF. The genes are TRBV11-1 and TRBJ1-6; 8 bases map to TRBD1. This CDR3 has 16 amino acids. Germline CDR1 reads SGHAT; CDR2 reads FQDESV (reference sequence). V shed 1 base, J shed 6 bases, and the junction held 5 bases outside the gene matches.

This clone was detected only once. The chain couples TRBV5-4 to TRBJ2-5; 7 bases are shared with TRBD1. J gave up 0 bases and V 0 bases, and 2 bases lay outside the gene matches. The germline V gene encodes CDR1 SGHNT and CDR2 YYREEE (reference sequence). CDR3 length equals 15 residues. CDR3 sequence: CASSLATGYQETQYF. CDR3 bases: TGTGCCAGCAGCTTGGCGACAGGGTACCAAGAGACCCAGTACTTC.

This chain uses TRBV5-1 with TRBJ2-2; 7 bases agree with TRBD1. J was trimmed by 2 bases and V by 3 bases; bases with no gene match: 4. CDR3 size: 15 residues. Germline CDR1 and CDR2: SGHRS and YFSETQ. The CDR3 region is CASSSRTGNTGELFF. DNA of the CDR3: TGCGCCAGCAGCTCAAGGACAGGTAACACCGGGGAGCTGTTTTTT.

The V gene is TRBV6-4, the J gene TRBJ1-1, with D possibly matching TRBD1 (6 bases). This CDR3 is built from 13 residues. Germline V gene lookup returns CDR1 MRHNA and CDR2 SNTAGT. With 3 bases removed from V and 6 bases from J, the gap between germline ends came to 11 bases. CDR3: CASSDGGRAEAFF. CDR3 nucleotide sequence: TGTGCCAGCAGTGATGGGGGCCGGGCTGAAGCTTTCTTT.

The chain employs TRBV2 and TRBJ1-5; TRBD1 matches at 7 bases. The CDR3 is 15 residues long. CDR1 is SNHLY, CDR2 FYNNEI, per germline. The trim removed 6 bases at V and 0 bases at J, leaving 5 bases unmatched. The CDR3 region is CASSFGTVSNQPQHF. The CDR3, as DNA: TGTGCCAGCAGCTTCGGGACAGTTAGCAATCAGCCCCAGCATTTT.

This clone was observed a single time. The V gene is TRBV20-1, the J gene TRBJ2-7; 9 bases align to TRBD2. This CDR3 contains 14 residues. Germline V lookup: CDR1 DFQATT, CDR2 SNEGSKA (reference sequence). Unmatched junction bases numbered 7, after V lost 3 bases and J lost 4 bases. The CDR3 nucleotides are TGCAGTGCTAGTTCTAGCGGGATAGGGTACGAGCAGTACTTC. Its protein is CSASSSGIGYEQYF.

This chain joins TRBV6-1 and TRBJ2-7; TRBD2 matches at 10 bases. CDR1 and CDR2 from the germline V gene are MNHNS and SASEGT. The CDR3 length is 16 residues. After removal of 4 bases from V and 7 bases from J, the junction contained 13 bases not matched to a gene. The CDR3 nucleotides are TGTGCCAGCAGTGCCCTAGCGGGAGATCTTTTCGGGGAGCAGTACTTC. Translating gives CASSALAGDLFGEQYF.

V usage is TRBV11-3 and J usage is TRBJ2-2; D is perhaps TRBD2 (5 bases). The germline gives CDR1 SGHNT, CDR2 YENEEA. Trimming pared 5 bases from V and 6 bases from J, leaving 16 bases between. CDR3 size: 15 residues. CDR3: CASSPRGGNAGELFF. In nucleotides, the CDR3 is TGTGCCAGCAGCCCCCGTGGAGGTAATGCCGGGGAGCTGTTTTTT.

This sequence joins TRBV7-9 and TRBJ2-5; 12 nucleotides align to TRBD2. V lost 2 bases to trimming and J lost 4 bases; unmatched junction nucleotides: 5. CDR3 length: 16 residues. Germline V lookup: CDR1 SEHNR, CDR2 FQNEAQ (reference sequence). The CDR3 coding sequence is TGTGCCAGCAGCTTAACGCTAGCGGGAGGGCCAGAGACCCAGTACTTC. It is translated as CASSLTLAGGPETQYF.

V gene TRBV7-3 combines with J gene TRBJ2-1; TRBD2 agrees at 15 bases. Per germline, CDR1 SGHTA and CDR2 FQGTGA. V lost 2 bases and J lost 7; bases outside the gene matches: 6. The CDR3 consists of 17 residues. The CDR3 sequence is CASSLATGTSGRNEQFF. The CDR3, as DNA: TGTGCCAGCAGCTTAGCAACTGGGACTAGCGGGAGGAATGAGCAGTTCTTC.

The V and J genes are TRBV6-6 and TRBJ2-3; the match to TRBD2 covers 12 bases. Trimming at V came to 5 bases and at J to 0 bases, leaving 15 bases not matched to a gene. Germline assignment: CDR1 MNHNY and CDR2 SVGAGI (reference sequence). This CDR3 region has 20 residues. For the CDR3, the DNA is TGTGCCAGCAGTCCTACTCCCGGGACTAGCGGGTCAACTAGCACAGATACGCAGTATTTT. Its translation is CASSPTPGTSGSTSTDTQYF.

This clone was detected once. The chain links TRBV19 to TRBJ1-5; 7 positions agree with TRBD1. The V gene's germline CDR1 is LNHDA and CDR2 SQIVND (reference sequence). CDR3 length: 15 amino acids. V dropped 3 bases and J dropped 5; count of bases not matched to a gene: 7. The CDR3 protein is CASSIPGQVDQPQHF. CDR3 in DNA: TGTGCCAGTAGTATTCCCGGACAGGTAGATCAGCCCCAGCATTTT.

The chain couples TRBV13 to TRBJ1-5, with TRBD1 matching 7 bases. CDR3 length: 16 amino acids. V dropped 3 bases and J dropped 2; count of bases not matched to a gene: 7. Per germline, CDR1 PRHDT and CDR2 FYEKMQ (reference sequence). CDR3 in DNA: TGTGCCAGCAGCTTTGGTCCAGGGGGAGGCAATCAGCCCCAGCATTTT. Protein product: CASSFGPGGGNQPQHF.

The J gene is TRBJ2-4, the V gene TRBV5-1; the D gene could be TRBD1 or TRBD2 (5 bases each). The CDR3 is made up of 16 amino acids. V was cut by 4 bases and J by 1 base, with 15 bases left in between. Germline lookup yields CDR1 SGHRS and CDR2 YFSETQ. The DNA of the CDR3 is TGCGCCAGCAGCCTGGACAAGCCGGGGGCCAAAAACATTCAGTACTTC. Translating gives CASSLDKPGAKNIQYF.

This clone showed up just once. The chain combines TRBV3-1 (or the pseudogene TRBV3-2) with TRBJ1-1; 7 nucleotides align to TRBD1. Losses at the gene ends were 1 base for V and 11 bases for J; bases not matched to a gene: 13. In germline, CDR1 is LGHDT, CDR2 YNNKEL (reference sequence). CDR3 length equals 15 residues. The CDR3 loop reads CASSQGIQGYERAFF. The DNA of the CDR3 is TGTGCCAGCAGCCAAGGGATACAGGGGTACGAAAGGGCTTTCTTT.

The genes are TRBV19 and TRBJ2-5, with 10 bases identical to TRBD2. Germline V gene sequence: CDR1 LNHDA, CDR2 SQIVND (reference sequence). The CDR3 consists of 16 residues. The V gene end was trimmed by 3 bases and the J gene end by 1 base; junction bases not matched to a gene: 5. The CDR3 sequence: CASSITASGGQETQYF. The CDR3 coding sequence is TGTGCCAGTAGTATTACGGCTAGCGGGGGCCAAGAGACCCAGTACTTC.

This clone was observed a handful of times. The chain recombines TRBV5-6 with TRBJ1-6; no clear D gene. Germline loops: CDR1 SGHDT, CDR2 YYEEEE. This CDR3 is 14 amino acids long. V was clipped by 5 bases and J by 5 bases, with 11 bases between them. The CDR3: CASSFGSDNSPLHF. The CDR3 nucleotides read TGTGCCAGCAGTTTCGGGTCAGATAATTCACCCCTCCACTTT.

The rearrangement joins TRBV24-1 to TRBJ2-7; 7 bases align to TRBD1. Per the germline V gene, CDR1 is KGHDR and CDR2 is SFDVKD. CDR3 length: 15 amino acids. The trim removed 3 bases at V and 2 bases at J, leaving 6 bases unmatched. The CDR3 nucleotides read TGTGCCACCAGTGATACAGGGGAACGGCCCTACGAGCAGTACTTC. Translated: CATSDTGERPYEQYF.

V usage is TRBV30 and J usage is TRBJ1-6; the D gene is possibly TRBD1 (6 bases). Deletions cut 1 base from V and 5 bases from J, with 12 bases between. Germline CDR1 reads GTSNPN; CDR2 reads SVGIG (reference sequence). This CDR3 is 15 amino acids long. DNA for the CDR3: TGTGCCTGGAGTGCCAGGGGAGCGGATAATTCACCCCTCCACTTT. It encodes CAWSARGADNSPLHF.

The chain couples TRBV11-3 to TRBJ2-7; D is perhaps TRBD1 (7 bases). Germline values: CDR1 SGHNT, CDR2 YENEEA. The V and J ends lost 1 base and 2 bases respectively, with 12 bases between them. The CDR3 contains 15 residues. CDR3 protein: CASSLGAGGTYEQYF. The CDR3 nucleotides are TGTGCCAGCAGCTTAGGGGCAGGGGGGACCTACGAGCAGTACTTC.

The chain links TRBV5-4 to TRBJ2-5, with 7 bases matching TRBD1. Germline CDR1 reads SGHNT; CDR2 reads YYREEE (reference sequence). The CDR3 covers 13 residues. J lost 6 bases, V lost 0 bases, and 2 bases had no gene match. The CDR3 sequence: CASSLDRGKTQYF. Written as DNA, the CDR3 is TGTGCCAGCAGCTTGGACAGGGGCAAGACCCAGTACTTC.

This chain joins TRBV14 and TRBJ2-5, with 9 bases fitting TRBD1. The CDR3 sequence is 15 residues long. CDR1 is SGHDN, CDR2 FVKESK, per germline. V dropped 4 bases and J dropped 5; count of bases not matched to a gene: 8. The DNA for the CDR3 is TGTGCCAGCAGCCCCGCCGGGACAGGGTTGGAGACCCAGTACTTC. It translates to CASSPAGTGLETQYF.

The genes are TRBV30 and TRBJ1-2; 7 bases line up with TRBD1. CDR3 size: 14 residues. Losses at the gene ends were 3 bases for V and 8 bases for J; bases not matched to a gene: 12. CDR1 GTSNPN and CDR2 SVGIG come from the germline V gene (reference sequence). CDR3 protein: CAWRTTGIVGGYTF. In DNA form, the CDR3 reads TGTGCCTGGAGAACGACAGGGATAGTTGGCGGCTACACCTTC.

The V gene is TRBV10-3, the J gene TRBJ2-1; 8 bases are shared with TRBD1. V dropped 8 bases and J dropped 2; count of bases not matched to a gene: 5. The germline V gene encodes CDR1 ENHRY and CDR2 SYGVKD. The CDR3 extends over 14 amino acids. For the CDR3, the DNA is TGTGCCATCGGCGACAGGGGAGCCTACAATGAGCAGTTCTTC. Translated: CAIGDRGAYNEQFF.

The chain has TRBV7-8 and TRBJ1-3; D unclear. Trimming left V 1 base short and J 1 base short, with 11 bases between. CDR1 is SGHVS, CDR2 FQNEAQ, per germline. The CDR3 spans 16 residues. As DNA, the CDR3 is TGTGCCAGCAGCTTAGGGGGAGGGCCTTCTGGAAACACCATATATTTT. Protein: CASSLGGGPSGNTIYF.

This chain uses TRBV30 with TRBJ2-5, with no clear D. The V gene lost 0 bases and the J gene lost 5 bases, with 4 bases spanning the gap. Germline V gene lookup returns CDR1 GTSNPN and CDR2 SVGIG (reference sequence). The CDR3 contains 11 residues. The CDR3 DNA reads TGTGCCTGGAGTGTACTCGAGACCCAGTACTTC. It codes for CAWSVLETQYF.

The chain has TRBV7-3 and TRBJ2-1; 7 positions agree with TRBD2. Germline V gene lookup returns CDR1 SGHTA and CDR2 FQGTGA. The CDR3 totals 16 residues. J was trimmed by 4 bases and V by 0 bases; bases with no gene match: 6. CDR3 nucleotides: TGTGCCAGCAGCTTAACGGGCGCGGGAGTTTACAATGAGCAGTTCTTC. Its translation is CASSLTGAGVYNEQFF.

The CDR3 sequence is CASSIQSGNTIYF. Here the CDR3 DNA reads TGTGCCAGCAGTATTCAGTCTGGAAACACCATATATTTT. V and J are TRBV2 and TRBJ1-3; unclear D gene. Trimming took 5 bases from V and 1 from J, leaving 6 bases between them. Looked up from germline, CDR1 is SNHLY and CDR2 is FYNNEI. The CDR3 is 13 amino acids.

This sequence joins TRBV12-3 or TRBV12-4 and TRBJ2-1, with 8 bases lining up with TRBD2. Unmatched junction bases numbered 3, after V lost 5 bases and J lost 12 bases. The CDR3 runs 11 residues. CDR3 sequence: CASSPGLAQFF. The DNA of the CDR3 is TGTGCCAGCAGTCCTGGACTAGCGCAGTTCTTC.

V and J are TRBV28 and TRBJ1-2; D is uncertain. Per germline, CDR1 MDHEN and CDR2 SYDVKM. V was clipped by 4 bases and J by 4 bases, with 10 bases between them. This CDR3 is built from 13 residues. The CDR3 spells CASSSGLRYGYTF. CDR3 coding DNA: TGTGCCAGCAGTTCCGGACTGCGCTATGGCTACACCTTC.